These 6 T cell receptor beta chains were sequenced from one sample in a study of T cell changes during pregnancy in multiple sclerosis. Some clones are missing from TCRdb's copy, which holds only in-frame ones; the method was immunoSEQ multiplex PCR. The sample shows 80,000 to 130,000 clones, approximately 94% of them seen only once. Material: peripheral blood, obtained before pregnancy. The receptors were sampled from a female donor with multiple sclerosis, enrolled in a pregnancy study.

The J gene is TRBJ1-1, the V gene TRBV18, with 8 bases identical to TRBD1. Germline lookup yields CDR1 KGHSH and CDR2 LQKENI. The V and J ends lost 6 bases and 0 bases, in that order; junction bases with no gene match: 6. The length of the CDR3 is 15 residues. In DNA, the CDR3 is TGTGCCAGCTCCTTGGGACAGGAATTGAACACTGAAGCTTTCTTT. Its protein is CASSLGQELNTEAFF.

This chain connects TRBV28 to TRBJ2-5, with TRBD1 matching over 8 bases. CDR1 and CDR2 from the germline V gene are MDHEN and SYDVKM. The CDR3 covers 15 residues. V lost 2 bases, J lost 1 base, and 3 bases stayed unmatched. The chain's CDR3 is CASSLQGAFQETQYF. The CDR3 DNA sequence: TGTGCCAGCAGTTTACAGGGGGCTTTCCAAGAGACCCAGTACTTC. The whole variable domain, remainder taken from reference TRBV28 and TRBJ2-5, is DVKVTQSSRYLVKRTGEKVFLECVQDMDHENMFWYRQDPGLGLRLIYFSYDVKMKEKGDIPEGYSVSREKKERFSLILESASTNQTSMYLCASSLQGAFQETQYFGPGTRLLVL.

The CDR3 loop reads CASSDDGANTGELFF. CDR3 DNA: TGTGCCAGCTCAGACGACGGGGCGAACACCGGGGAGCTGTTTTTT. The chain combines TRBV18 with TRBJ2-2, with a possible D match to TRBD2 (5 bases). Trimming took off 5 bases at V and 0 bases at J, with 10 bases between the two ends. The CDR3 spans 15 residues. The germline V gene has CDR1 KGHSH and CDR2 LQKENI.

The chain employs TRBV27 and TRBJ2-7; a weak D match, TRBD1 (5 bases). V was trimmed by 4 bases and J by 3 bases, leaving 10 bases between them. Germline V lookup: CDR1 MNHEY, CDR2 SMNVEV (reference sequence). This CDR3 is built from 13 residues. The DNA for the CDR3 is TGTGCCAGCAGTTCATCCCAGGGCTACGAGCAGTACTTC. It encodes CASSSSQGYEQYF.

The chain carries TRBV21-1 and TRBJ2-2; the table's D call, TRBD2, was not checked against the DNA. TRBV21-1 is tagged as a pseudogene. This CDR3 has 18 amino acids. CDR3 protein: CASTSGLAGRPNTGELFF. DNA of the CDR3: TGTGCCAGCACGTCAGGACTAGCGGGACGGCCAAACACCGGGGAGCTGTTTTTT.

Notes on this clone: Other DNA sequences in this sample translate to the same CDR3. The chain has TRBV19 and TRBJ2-7; D remains ambiguous. The CDR3 has 12 amino acids. The germline V and J ends were trimmed by 3 bases and 1 base, with 4 bases remaining between them. Germline CDR1 reads LNHDA; CDR2 reads SQIVND (reference sequence). For the CDR3, the DNA is TGTGCCAGTAGTATCGGTTCCTACGAGCAGTACTTC. Protein product: CASSIGSYEQYF.